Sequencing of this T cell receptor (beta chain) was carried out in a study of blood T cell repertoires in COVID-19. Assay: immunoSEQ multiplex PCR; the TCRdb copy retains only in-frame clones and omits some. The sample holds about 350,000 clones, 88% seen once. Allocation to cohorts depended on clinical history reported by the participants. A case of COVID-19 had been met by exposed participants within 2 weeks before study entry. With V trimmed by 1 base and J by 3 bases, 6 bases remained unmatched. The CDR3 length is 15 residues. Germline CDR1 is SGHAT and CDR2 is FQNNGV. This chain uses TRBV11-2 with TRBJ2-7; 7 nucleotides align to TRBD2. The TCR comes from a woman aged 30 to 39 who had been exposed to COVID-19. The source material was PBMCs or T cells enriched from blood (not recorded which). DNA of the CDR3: TGTGCCAGCAGCTTAGTGGGAGGGGCCCTCTACGAGCAGTACTTC. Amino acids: CASSLVGGALYEQYF.